Listed here are 5 T cell receptor beta chains from one sample, sequenced in a study of post-analysis software for immune sequencing data (dated by TCRdb to between 2015 and 2016). Beyond this particular receptor, the publication reports: Patients showed significantly higher frequencies than controls for a handful of TRBV segments, among them TRBV5-6, TRBV5-1 and TRBV20-1.

Libraries were prepared through PCR. TCRdb records Illumina HiSeq 2500 as the sequencer. Unique molecular identifiers were incorporated into TCR beta cDNA libraries to reduce PCR and sequencing biases. TCRdb reanalyzed the raw reads on its own, using fastp at Q25 for trimming and MiXCR for clone calling, and kept in-frame beta chains. For every CDR3 protein sequence, its rows merge into one entry that carries the most common genes and DNA. Counted in this sample were approximately 440,000 distinct CDR3 sequences; 40% to 55% of them appeared once. The top ten constitute roughly an eighth of the sample. These receptors have no known antigen. The sequenced sample was blood. All receptors derive from a girl between 5 and 17 years old with multiple sclerosis.

CDR3 region: CSAPPQTGGADTQYF. CDR3 nucleotide sequence: TGCAGTGCTCCCCCCCAGACAGGGGGGGCAGATACGCAGTATTTT. The chain recombines TRBV20-1 with TRBJ2-3; TRBD1 aligns across 9 bases. V lost 5 bases, J lost 4 bases, and 10 bases stayed unmatched. Germline assignment: CDR1 DFQATT and CDR2 SNEGSKA (reference sequence). This CDR3 has 15 residues.

This clonotype appeared a few times. V is TRBV7-8 and J is TRBJ2-7; perhaps D is TRBD1 or TRBD2 (5 bases each). V was clipped by 5 bases and J by 6 bases, with 14 bases between them. CDR1 SGHVS and CDR2 FQNEAQ come from the germline V gene. The CDR3 extends over 13 amino acids. The CDR3 protein is CASSGQGGTEQYF. The CDR3 DNA reads TGTGCCAGCAGCGGCCAGGGTGGGACCGAGCAGTACTTC.

This chain joins TRBV7-9 and TRBJ2-1; TRBD2 aligns across 9 bases. The germline V gene has CDR1 SEHNR and CDR2 FQNEAQ (reference sequence). The CDR3 covers 15 residues. V trimming: 7 bases; J trimming: 7 bases; junction bases outside the gene matches: 11. The CDR3: CASTQPGTSTNEQFF. The CDR3 DNA reads as TGTGCCAGCACCCAGCCGGGGACTAGCACGAATGAGCAGTTCTTC.

The CDR3 sequence: CASSQDSVFPTYEQYF. The DNA for the CDR3 is TGCGCCAGCAGCCAAGATTCCGTTTTCCCCACCTACGAGCAGTACTTC. The J gene is TRBJ2-7, the V gene TRBV4-1, with D unclear. The V and J ends lost 0 bases and 2 bases respectively, with 14 bases between them. Germline V gives CDR1 MGHRA, CDR2 YSYEKL. The CDR3 has 16 amino acids.

This clonotype was seen a few times. The chain has TRBV20-1 and TRBJ2-7; D unclear. Trimming cost V 4 bases and J 5 bases, with 12 bases left between them. Germline CDR1 and CDR2: DFQATT and SNEGSKA (reference sequence). This CDR3 comprises 12 residues. The CDR3 DNA is TGCAGTGCTACCGAACAGTTCGACGAGCAGTACTTC. This encodes CSATEQFDEQYF.